Here is one TCR beta chain with its context. Its antigen is still unknown. This sample was taken from a study of CD8+ T cells in alopecia areata. Looking at the study overall: Treated patients were given 5 to 10 mg oral tofacitinib twice daily. People stayed on tofacitinib for 6 to 18 months, then stopped the drug for 6 months. Study findings and constraints: Clonality exceeded that of normal scalp in lesional scalp, most notably in alopecia totalis/universalis.

Extracted from the samples, RNA was reverse transcribed into cDNA to serve as the sequencing template. Generated by immunoSEQ multiplex PCR, the TCRdb table keeps only in-frame clones and is missing some. The repertoire includes approximately 61,000 clones, 96% of them detected once, and roughly 25% sits in the top ten. Isolation of CD4+ and CD8+ T cells from PBMCs was achieved by sorting. V lost 2 bases, J lost 9 bases, and 17 bases lay in between. The length of the CDR3 is 14 residues. Germline V gives CDR1 SGHDT, CDR2 YYEEEE. Material: CD8+ T cells sorted from blood, obtained at week 0. The sequence came from a human donor with alopecia areata. The chain couples TRBV5-6 to TRBJ1-2; D may be TRBD1 (5 bases). The CDR3 spells CASSFGTVLWSYTF. Written as DNA, the CDR3 is TGTGCCAGCAGCTTCGGGACGGTTCTATGGAGCTACACCTTC.